This T cell receptor (beta chain) was profiled in a study of control samples from healthy donors and cancer patients. Germline assignment: CDR1 SGHRS and CDR2 YFSETQ. V gave up 3 bases and J gave up 4 bases; unmatched junction bases: 3. This CDR3 has 14 amino acids. Assay: immunoSEQ multiplex PCR; the TCRdb copy retains only in-frame clones and omits some. The sample lists 65,000 to 80,000 clones; 70% to 90% were seen once. Sequenced material: PBMCs. V gene TRBV5-1 combines with J gene TRBJ1-3; 8 nucleotides line up with TRBD1. The source of this sequence is a woman aged 55-69 years with head and neck cancer. The CDR3 loop reads CASSSSGGGNTIYF. The CDR3, as DNA: TGCGCCAGCAGCTCCTCAGGGGGCGGAAACACCATATATTTT.